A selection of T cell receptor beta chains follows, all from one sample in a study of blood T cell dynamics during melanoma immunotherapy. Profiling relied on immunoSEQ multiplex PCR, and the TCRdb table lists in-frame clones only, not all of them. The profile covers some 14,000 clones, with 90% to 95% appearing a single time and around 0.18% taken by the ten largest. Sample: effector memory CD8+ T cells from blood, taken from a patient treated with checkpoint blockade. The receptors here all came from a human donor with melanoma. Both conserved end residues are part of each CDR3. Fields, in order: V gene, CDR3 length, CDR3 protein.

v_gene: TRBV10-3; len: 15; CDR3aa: CAIRSGDRGLYEQYF
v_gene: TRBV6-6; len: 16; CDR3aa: CASSDFDRGFYNEQFF
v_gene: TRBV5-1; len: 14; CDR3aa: CASSLLVSGNTIYF
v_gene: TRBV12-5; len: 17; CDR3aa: CASGLGGGRSSYNEQFF
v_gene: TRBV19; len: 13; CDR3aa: CASSQGAPTEAFF
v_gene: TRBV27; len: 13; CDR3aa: CASSFDKNYGYTF
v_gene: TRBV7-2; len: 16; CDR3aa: CASSLALGHSSYEQYF
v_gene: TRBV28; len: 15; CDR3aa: CASSLTFGGGAEAFF
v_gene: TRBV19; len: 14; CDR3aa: CASSIGTAAYEQYF
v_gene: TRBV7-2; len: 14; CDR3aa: CASSFGTGDYGYTF
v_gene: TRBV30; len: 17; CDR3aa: CAWSAFEVGALAYEQYF
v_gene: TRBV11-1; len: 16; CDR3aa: CASSSTGLEKYTEAFF
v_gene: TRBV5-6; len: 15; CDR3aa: CASSPGTREEETQYF